This T cell receptor beta chain was captured in a study of blood T cell repertoires in COVID-19 (dated by TCRdb to the early 2020s). Describing the broader study: The collaborator samples originated in the United States, Italy and Spain and spanned the acute and convalescent phases of COVID-19. The prospective study material was composed of cDNA or gDNA derived from T cells, B-cell-depleted T cells, or PBMCs. Subjects who had been exposed to COVID-19, were actively infected with it, or had recovered from it provided the deeply sampled blood TCRbeta repertoires that made up the dataset. The repertoires were released in a freely available public database intended as a resource for research on the immune response to SARS-CoV-2. The samples were drawn from two sources: the first 160 participants of the ongoing ImmuneRACE study, and 950 to 1,500 subjects contributed by 6 global collaborators. Nearly every sample came with metadata listing a de-identified subject ID, COVID-19 status, age in years and sex. Where HLA class I and class II types were available, the types were taken from metadata supplied by the sample provider, not from assay-based typing.

TCRbeta CDR3 regions were amplified from genomic DNA by means of the immunoSEQ Assay, a bias-controlled multiplex PCR. In the paper's pipeline: The number of nucleated cells in each sample was estimated from the amplification of reference gene primers within the assay. To quantify the absolute abundance of each unique TCRbeta CDR3 rearrangement, sequence reads were collapsed and filtered. For each sample, productive Simpson clonality was calculated as the square root of Simpson's diversity index across productive rearrangements. This is the immuneACCESS table as TCRdb keeps it, with only in-frame sequences that have V and J called. A part of the clones is gone; compared with another copy, unresolved V genes explain less than half, and the rest is unexplained. V and J calls and clone size are copied from that table; D and trimming were computed from the DNA. In all, the sample holds approximately 120,000 clones, and over 70% of those were seen once. The ten largest account for 4% to 5.5% of the sample.

CDR1 and CDR2, looked up from the germline V gene (reference sequence), are MNHEY and SMNVEV. Taken from cysteine to phenylalanine, the CDR3 has 13 residues. The read is trimmed to its CDR3 DNA, 39 bases read in frame from base 1. Cut back by 1 base and 3 bases, the V and J ends lie 6 bases apart. Study-wide conclusions, independent of this receptor: The quantity of clinical and demographic metadata differed by source and by participant and was supplied without curation.

To note about this clone: No cognate antigen has been identified for it. Per-nucleotide qualities are absent, and no much larger clonotype sits a single base away.

Whole blood was collected in K2EDTA tubes by collaborating institutions according to the institutions' own protocols. For TCRbeta analysis, collaborator samples were shipped as frozen whole blood, as isolated PBMCs, or as DNA extracted from either sample type. Material: peripheral blood. This TCR was recovered from a human donor in a cohort sampled during active or convalescent COVID-19. Recombination linked TRBV27 to TRBJ2-5; D gene: possibly TRBD2, on 6 matching bases. At the DNA level, the sequence is TGTGCCAGCAGTTTATGGGGGGAAGAGACCCAGTACTTC. Protein translation: CASSLWGEETQYF.